These 20 T cell receptor beta chains share one sample of origin, sequenced in a study of PD-1 blockade in classical Hodgkin lymphoma. Every one of the patients relapsed after autologous stem cell transplantation (brentuximab vedotin exposure was variable). Measured with immunoSEQ multiplex PCR; TCRdb has only the in-frame clones, and not every one. The sample has 15,000 or so clones; 75% to 85% are singletons. The sequences come from peripheral blood mononuclear cells (PBMCs), collected at baseline. Source of these receptors: a human donor with classical Hodgkin lymphoma.

This chain uses TRBV11-2 with TRBJ2-2; no clear D gene. Germline V gene lookup returns CDR1 SGHAT and CDR2 FQNNGV. V was clipped by 2 bases and J by 0 bases, with 7 bases between them. The CDR3 covers 15 residues. The CDR3 is CASSLPLANTGELFF. The CDR3 nucleotides are TGTGCCAGCAGCTTACCCCTAGCGAACACCGGGGAGCTGTTTTTT.

The rearrangement links TRBV6-5 to TRBJ2-2; 7 positions match TRBD2. The CDR3 has 15 amino acids. Trimming cost V 6 bases and J 5 bases; bases outside gene matches: 9. Germline V gene lookup returns CDR1 MNHEY and CDR2 SVGAGI. As DNA, the CDR3 is TGTGCCAGCAGGCGGGAGACTAGATCGACCGGGGAGCTGTTTTTT. This encodes CASRRETRSTGELFF.

V is TRBV30 and J is TRBJ1-2; TRBD1 matches at 7 bases. This CDR3 has 13 residues. The germline V gene has CDR1 GTSNPN and CDR2 SVGIG (reference sequence). The V segment lost 4 bases and the J segment 3 bases; nucleotides outside the gene matches: 5. The CDR3 loop reads CAWTRGQYYGYTF. CDR3 DNA sequence: TGTGCCTGGACCCGGGGACAGTACTATGGCTACACCTTC. Full variable domain (missing parts from reference TRBV30 and TRBJ1-2): SQTIHQWPATLVQPVGSPLSLECTVEGTSNPNLYWYRQAAGRGLQLLFYSVGIGQISSEVPQNLSASRPQDRQFILSSKKLLLSDSGFYLCAWTRGQYYGYTFGSGTRLTVV.

V is TRBV9 and J is TRBJ2-2; D gene unclear. CDR3 length equals 11 residues. Trimming removed 3 bases from V and 4 bases from J, with 1 base in between. Germline loops: CDR1 SGDLS, CDR2 YYNGEE. For the CDR3, the DNA is TGTGCCAGCAGCGCCACCGGGGAGCTGTTTTTT. As protein: CASSATGELFF.

The chain joins TRBV19 to TRBJ1-5; D not certain. The CDR3 contains 12 residues. V dropped 1 base and J dropped 6 bases, with 4 bases sitting between them. The germline V gene encodes CDR1 LNHDA and CDR2 SQIVND (reference sequence). CDR3 in DNA: TGTGCCAGTAGTATAGGGGGTCAGCCCCAGCATTTT. It yields the protein CASSIGGQPQHF.

This chain connects TRBV7-2 to TRBJ2-5, with D tentatively TRBD2 (5 bases). Germline CDR1 reads SGHTA; CDR2 reads FQGNSA. The CDR3 length is 14 residues. V was cut by 1 base and J by 5 bases, with 11 bases left in between. The CDR3 loop reads CASSLVSGGETQYF. The CDR3 nucleotides are TGTGCCAGCAGCTTAGTTTCAGGCGGGGAGACCCAGTACTTC.

The CDR3 is CASNPGGGDEQFF. CDR3 sequence (DNA): TGCGCCAGCAACCCAGGGGGCGGCGATGAGCAGTTCTTC. The J gene is TRBJ2-1, the V gene TRBV5-1; 8 positions match TRBD1. Germline trimming cut 6 bases from V and 8 bases from J; bases unmatched to any gene: 7. CDR3 length: 13 residues. Germline CDR1 reads SGHRS; CDR2 reads YFSETQ.

This clone was seen a few times. The chain carries TRBV15 and TRBJ1-4; no clear D. With 0 bases removed from V and 0 bases from J, the gap between germline ends came to 5 bases. CDR3 length equals 15 residues. CDR1 is LNHNV, CDR2 YYDKDF, per germline (reference sequence). The CDR3 spells CATSRDLATNEKLFF. In nucleotides, the CDR3 is TGTGCCACCAGCAGAGATCTGGCAACTAATGAAAAACTGTTTTTT.

This clone was seen a few times. The genes are TRBV19 and TRBJ1-5, with 8 bases aligning to TRBD1. Germline values: CDR1 LNHDA, CDR2 SQIVND (reference sequence). This CDR3 is built from 16 residues. J lost 6 bases, V lost 3 bases, and 10 bases had no gene match. The CDR3 DNA sequence: TGTGCCAGTAGTATCCCCCGGCAGGGGGCACGTCAGCCCCAGCATTTT. As protein: CASSIPRQGARQPQHF.

The chain links TRBV7-2 to TRBJ2-2; tentative D call: TRBD2 (5 bases). Germline V CDR1 and CDR2: SGHTA, FQGNSA. CDR3 length: 14 residues. Trimming left V 1 base short and J 7 bases short, with 10 bases between. CDR3 residues: CASSLGGSGGELFF. As DNA, the CDR3 is TGTGCCAGCAGCTTAGGAGGGAGCGGCGGGGAGCTGTTTTTT.

This clone was counted a single time. The rearrangement links TRBV7-3 to TRBJ2-2; D gene ambiguous. The V gene's germline CDR1 is SGHTA and CDR2 FQGTGA. This CDR3 comprises 12 residues. Trimming cost V 2 bases and J 7 bases, with 5 bases left between them. The CDR3 spells CASSLSGGELFF. The CDR3 bases are TGTGCCAGCAGCTTATCCGGCGGGGAGCTGTTTTTT.

The chain is built from TRBV19 and TRBJ2-1; 12 positions match TRBD2. Trimming at V came to 5 bases and at J to 7 bases, leaving 6 bases not matched to a gene. This CDR3 region has 15 residues. Germline V CDR1 and CDR2: LNHDA, SQIVND (reference sequence). The CDR3 spells CASSLAGGPSNEQFF. The CDR3 nucleotides are TGTGCCAGTAGTCTAGCGGGAGGGCCCTCTAATGAGCAGTTCTTC.

The chain uses TRBV4-1 and TRBJ2-7; D tentatively fits TRBD1 or TRBD2 (7 bases each). The CDR3 contains 15 residues. Trimming removed 0 bases from V and 3 bases from J, with 12 bases in between. Germline V gene sequence: CDR1 MGHRA, CDR2 YSYEKL. CDR3 residues: CASSQDQGGVYEQYF. Written as DNA, the CDR3 is TGCGCCAGCAGCCAAGATCAGGGGGGGGTCTACGAGCAGTACTTC.

Only a few counts were recorded for this clone. The chain recombines TRBV6-6 with TRBJ1-4, with D possibly TRBD1 on 5 matching bases. The CDR3 consists of 15 residues. The ends were cut back, 2 bases at V and 5 bases at J, with 12 bases in the middle. In germline, CDR1 is MNHNY, CDR2 SVGAGI (reference sequence). The CDR3 DNA sequence: TGTGCCAGCAGTTACGGGGGGGGAAGGAATGAAAAACTGTTTTTT. This encodes CASSYGGGRNEKLFF.

The J gene is TRBJ1-5, the V gene TRBV18; D unresolved. CDR1 is KGHSH, CDR2 LQKENI, per germline. The V end lost 5 bases, the J end lost 0 bases, and 14 bases lay between the germline ends. This CDR3 contains 16 residues. CDR3 loop: CASSYNTRHSNQPQHF. DNA for the CDR3: TGTGCCAGCTCATACAATACCAGGCATAGCAATCAGCCCCAGCATTTT.

V is TRBV7-9 and J is TRBJ1-2, with 8 nucleotides matching TRBD1. This CDR3 comprises 14 residues. The ends lost 1 base at V and 5 bases at J; junction bases unmatched: 3. Germline CDR1 and CDR2: SEHNR and FQNEAQ (reference sequence). CDR3 bases: TGTGCCAGCAGCTTAGTAACAGGGGGTTATGGCTACACCTTC. Its translation is CASSLVTGGYGYTF.

J is TRBJ1-1 and V is TRBV28; tentatively, D is TRBD1 (6 bases). V lost 6 bases to trimming and J lost 6 bases, with 11 bases between them. There are 12 residues in the CDR3. Germline CDR1 is MDHEN and CDR2 is SYDVKM. This CDR3 is CASSIAGAEAFF. CDR3 nucleotide sequence: TGTGCCAGCAGCATCGCAGGGGCTGAAGCTTTCTTT.

V usage is TRBV11-1 and J usage is TRBJ1-6; D gene unclear. Germline lookup yields CDR1 SGHAT and CDR2 FQDESV (reference sequence). This CDR3 spans 13 amino acids. The V gene lost 1 base and the J gene lost 7 bases, with 5 bases spanning the gap. Written as DNA, the CDR3 is TGTGCCAGCAGCTTAGGAATAAATTCACCCCTCCACTTT. It specifies CASSLGINSPLHF.

J is TRBJ2-1 and V is TRBV28; possibly TRBD1 for D (5 bases). Germline CDR1 and CDR2: MDHEN and SYDVKM. The CDR3 is made up of 12 amino acids. Trimming removed 6 bases at V and 10 bases at J, with 13 bases between. The CDR3 region is CASRPDIGEQFF. For the CDR3, the DNA is TGTGCCAGCAGGCCGGACATCGGGGAGCAGTTCTTC.

The count of this clone is one. The chain combines TRBV2 with TRBJ2-7; 12 bases agree with TRBD2. V shed 5 bases and J 0 bases; nucleotides not matched to a gene: 14. The CDR3 has 19 amino acids. Germline CDR1 is SNHLY and CDR2 is FYNNEI. CDR3 nucleotide sequence: TGTGCCAGCAGTCATCCCCGACTAGCGGGAGAGGTCTACTCCTACGAGCAGTACTTC. It encodes CASSHPRLAGEVYSYEQYF. The variable domain in full, completed from reference TRBV2 and TRBJ2-7, reads EPEVTQTPSHQVTQMGQEVILRCVPISNHLYFYWYRQILGQKVEFLVSFYNNEISEKSEIFDDQFSVERPDGSNFTLKIRSTKLEDSAMYFCASSHPRLAGEVYSYEQYFGPGTRLTVT.